Listed below are T cell receptor beta chains from one sample, sequenced in a study of T cell responses to AZD1222 COVID-19 vaccine. Measured with immunoSEQ multiplex PCR; TCRdb has only the in-frame clones, and not every one. The sample lists 150,000 to 200,000 clones, 90% to 95% occurring once. Sequencing was performed on peripheral blood, taken 28 days after the second AZD1222 dose. The receptor set was obtained from an adult who received the AZD1222 COVID-19 vaccine. The CDR3 runs from the conserved cysteine through the conserved F or W. D genes are given only for firm matches. Where a row states a size, it is once, few, many or the class of an expanded clone; other rows omit it.

CDR3aa: CASSLDRGRVDTQYF; CDR3nt: TGCGCCAGCAGCTTGGACAGGGGGCGCGTAGATACGCAGTATTTT; abundance: -; v_gene: TRBV5-1; d_gene: TRBD1; j_gene: TRBJ2-3
CDR3aa: CATSAGANVLTF; CDR3nt: TGTGCCACCAGCGCTGGGGCCAACGTCCTGACTTTC; abundance: -; v_gene: TRBV24-1; d_gene: -; j_gene: TRBJ2-6
CDR3aa: CASSQVREQFF; CDR3nt: TGTGCCAGCAGCCAGGTCAGGGAGCAGTTCTTC; abundance: -; v_gene: TRBV3-1/TRBV3-2; d_gene: -; j_gene: TRBJ2-1
CDR3aa: CASSLQAGWVSYGYTF; CDR3nt: TGTGCCAGCAGCTTACAAGCAGGGTGGGTCTCTTATGGCTACACCTTC; abundance: few; v_gene: TRBV11-2; d_gene: -; j_gene: TRBJ1-2
CDR3aa: CASSLRDRENTEAFF; CDR3nt: TGCGCCAGCAGCCTGAGGGACAGGGAGAACACTGAAGCTTTCTTT; abundance: once; v_gene: TRBV5-1; d_gene: TRBD1; j_gene: TRBJ1-1
CDR3aa: CASSVGWAGSDEQYF; CDR3nt: TGTGCCAGCAGCGTAGGGTGGGCGGGAAGTGACGAGCAGTACTTC; abundance: -; v_gene: TRBV9; d_gene: -; j_gene: TRBJ2-7
CDR3aa: CASSAPKPWSNQPQHF; CDR3nt: TGTGCCAGCAGTGCCCCCAAACCTTGGAGCAATCAGCCCCAGCATTTT; abundance: once; v_gene: TRBV6-4; d_gene: -; j_gene: TRBJ1-5
CDR3aa: CASSIGAGTLYGYTF; CDR3nt: TGTGCCAGTAGCATCGGAGCAGGGACTCTTTATGGCTACACCTTC; abundance: -; v_gene: TRBV19; d_gene: -; j_gene: TRBJ1-2
CDR3aa: CAWRGTSGTFNGQFF; CDR3nt: TGTGCCTGGAGGGGGACTAGCGGGACCTTTAATGGGCAGTTCTTC; abundance: -; v_gene: TRBV30; d_gene: TRBD2; j_gene: TRBJ2-1
CDR3aa: CASSTFRGGEAFF; CDR3nt: TGTGCCAGTAGTACCTTCAGGGGAGGGGAAGCTTTCTTT; abundance: -; v_gene: TRBV19; d_gene: -; j_gene: TRBJ1-1
CDR3aa: CASSETGSSYNEQFF; CDR3nt: TGTGCCAGCAGCGAGACAGGAAGCTCCTACAATGAGCAGTTCTTC; abundance: -; v_gene: TRBV7-2; d_gene: -; j_gene: TRBJ2-1
CDR3aa: CAWSHPRDRSGYGYTF; CDR3nt: TGTGCCTGGAGCCATCCCCGGGACAGGTCGGGCTATGGCTACACCTTC; abundance: -; v_gene: TRBV30; d_gene: TRBD1; j_gene: TRBJ1-2
CDR3aa: CASSPHRDLSEKLFF; CDR3nt: TGTGCCAGCAGCCCCCACAGGGACCTCTCCGAAAAACTGTTTTTT; abundance: -; v_gene: TRBV9; d_gene: -; j_gene: TRBJ1-4
CDR3aa: CASSLVGSSYEQYF; CDR3nt: TGTGCCAGCAGCTTAGTTGGTTCATCCTACGAGCAGTACTTC; abundance: -; v_gene: TRBV11-3; d_gene: -; j_gene: TRBJ2-7
CDR3aa: CASGGGQTRSYEQYF; CDR3nt: TGTGCCAGCGGGGGAGGACAGACTCGCTCCTACGAGCAGTACTTC; abundance: once; v_gene: TRBV6-5; d_gene: -; j_gene: TRBJ2-7
CDR3aa: CASSYEGPGNTIYF; CDR3nt: TGTGCCAGCAGCTACGAGGGACCTGGAAACACCATATATTTT; abundance: -; v_gene: TRBV7-9; d_gene: -; j_gene: TRBJ1-3
CDR3aa: CASSVEEYYGYTF; CDR3nt: TGTGCCAGCAGTGTGGAAGAATACTATGGCTACACCTTC; abundance: -; v_gene: TRBV2; d_gene: -; j_gene: TRBJ1-2
CDR3aa: CASSPYVRPNTEAFF; CDR3nt: TGTGCCAGCAGCCCGTATGTCCGCCCCAACACTGAAGCTTTCTTT; abundance: few; v_gene: TRBV6-2/TRBV6-3; d_gene: -; j_gene: TRBJ1-1
CDR3aa: CASSLFRGSGRGNEQFF; CDR3nt: TGTGCCAGCAGTTTATTCAGGGGGAGCGGGAGGGGAAATGAGCAGTTCTTC; abundance: -; v_gene: TRBV27; d_gene: TRBD2; j_gene: TRBJ2-1
CDR3aa: CASSQAAGSSGANVLTF; CDR3nt: TGTGCCAGCAGCCAAGCCGCCGGGAGCTCTGGGGCCAACGTCCTGACTTTC; abundance: once; v_gene: TRBV4-2; d_gene: -; j_gene: TRBJ2-6
CDR3aa: CASSPEGDTEAFF; CDR3nt: TGTGCCAGCAGCCCGGAGGGGGACACTGAAGCTTTCTTT; abundance: -; v_gene: TRBV27; d_gene: -; j_gene: TRBJ1-1
CDR3aa: CASTFRQGARELFF; CDR3nt: TGTGCCAGCACCTTCCGACAGGGGGCAAGAGAGCTGTTTTTT; abundance: -; v_gene: TRBV27; d_gene: TRBD1; j_gene: TRBJ2-2